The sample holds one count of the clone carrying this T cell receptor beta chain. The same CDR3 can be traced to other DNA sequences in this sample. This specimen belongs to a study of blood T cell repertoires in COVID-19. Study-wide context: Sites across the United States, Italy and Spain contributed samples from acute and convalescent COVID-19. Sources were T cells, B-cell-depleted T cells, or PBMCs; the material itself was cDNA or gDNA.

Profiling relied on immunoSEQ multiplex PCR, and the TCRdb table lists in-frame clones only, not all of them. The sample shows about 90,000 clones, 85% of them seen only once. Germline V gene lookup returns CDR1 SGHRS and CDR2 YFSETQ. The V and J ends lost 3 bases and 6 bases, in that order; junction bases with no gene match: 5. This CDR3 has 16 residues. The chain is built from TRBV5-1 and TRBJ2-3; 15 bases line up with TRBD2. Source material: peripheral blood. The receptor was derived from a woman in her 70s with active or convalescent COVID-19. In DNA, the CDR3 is TGCGCCAGCAGCTCGGGACTAGCGGGGGGTGGTGATACGCAGTATTTT. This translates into CASSSGLAGGGDTQYF.